The TCR beta chain under discussion was sequenced for a study of cytotoxic CD8 clonotypes in ibrutinib-treated CLL. Study-level information: For this cohort, patients were approximately ten relapsed/refractory and roughly 14 treatment-naive, while roughly 17 were IGHV unmutated. Overall study findings and caveats: A difference in sampling times existed between sustained-remission and progressing patients.

Details on this clone: What it binds is not known.

Depth targeted 1 in 200,000 to 1 in 1 million T cells, averaging 10x coverage per clonotype. This table comes from immunoSEQ multiplex PCR, and its TCRdb copy is limited to in-frame clones, with some not included. Of around 130,000 clones detected, less than 90% appear once; the ten largest clones hold 2.5% to 3.5%. This CDR3 spans 18 amino acids. The V and J ends lost 5 bases and 4 bases, in that order; junction bases with no gene match: 19. Germline values: CDR1 LNHDA, CDR2 SQIVND (reference sequence). The clonotype originates from a human donor with chronic lymphocytic leukemia. The specimen was PBMCs, collected after 24 months of ibrutinib treatment. This chain joins TRBV19 and TRBJ1-2, with TRBD1 matching over 7 bases. CDR3 sequence reads: CASSPRPIGTAGGYGYTF. In nucleotides, the CDR3 is TGTGCCAGTAGTCCCCGACCGATCGGGACAGCGGGGGGCTATGGCTACACCTTC.